The 27 T cell receptor beta chains reported below all come from one sample, sequenced in a study of blood T cell repertoires in COVID-19. Generated by immunoSEQ multiplex PCR, the TCRdb table keeps only in-frame clones and is missing some. Found here are a few hundred thousand clones, approximately 90% of them singletons; the top ten hold about 6%. The sequenced sample consisted of peripheral blood. These receptors were taken from a man aged 55 to 69 who had recovered from COVID-19.

The rearrangement links TRBV29-1 to TRBJ2-1, with D possibly being TRBD2 (6 bases). Trimming stripped 2 bases from V and 6 bases from J, with 11 bases between. Germline CDR1 is SQVTM and CDR2 is ANQGSEA. The CDR3 covers 13 residues. CDR3: CSVEFGGANEQFF. As DNA, the CDR3 is TGCAGCGTTGAATTCGGGGGTGCCAATGAGCAGTTCTTC.

The CDR3 reads CAIRAGDSGNTIYF. The CDR3 bases are TGTGCCATCAGGGCAGGCGACTCTGGAAACACCATATATTTT. V is TRBV10-3 and J is TRBJ1-3; no firm D call. Germline V gene sequence: CDR1 ENHRY, CDR2 SYGVKD. The CDR3 extends over 14 amino acids. V shed 6 bases and J shed 0 bases, with 9 bases lying between them.

The V and J genes are TRBV27 and TRBJ2-2, with D perhaps TRBD2 (6 bases). Germline V gene sequence: CDR1 MNHEY, CDR2 SMNVEV (reference sequence). The CDR3 contains 13 residues. Trimming took off 6 bases at V and 6 bases at J, with 11 bases between the two ends. In DNA, the CDR3 is TGTGCCAGCAGCCGGAGGGAAGCCGGGGAGCTGTTTTTT. It is translated as CASSRREAGELFF.

J is TRBJ1-1 and V is TRBV19; 7 bases are shared with TRBD1. Per germline, CDR1 LNHDA and CDR2 SQIVND (reference sequence). The CDR3 loop spans 16 amino acids. The ends lost 3 bases at V and 2 bases at J; junction bases unmatched: 9. CDR3 protein: CASSISRTGLNTEAFF. The DNA for the CDR3 is TGTGCCAGTAGTATCTCAAGGACAGGCCTTAACACTGAAGCTTTCTTT.

The gene calls are TRBV6-2 or TRBV6-3 and TRBJ1-3, with no clear D. Deletions cut 0 bases from V and 4 bases from J, with 22 bases between. Germline V gives CDR1 MNHEY, CDR2 SVGEGT. The CDR3 loop spans 19 amino acids. Here the CDR3 DNA reads TGTGCCAGCAGTTACTCAGGTTGGAGTGGAACAACGCGAGGAAACACCATATATTTT. Translating gives CASSYSGWSGTTRGNTIYF.

The V gene is TRBV28, the J gene TRBJ1-5; tentative D call: TRBD1 (6 bases). V lost 2 bases, J lost 7 bases, and 12 bases lay in between. The CDR3 totals 14 residues. CDR1 is MDHEN, CDR2 SYDVKM, per germline. CDR3 nucleotides: TGTGCCAGCAGTTTACCCGGGGGGCACCAGCCCCAGCATTTT. This sequence encodes CASSLPGGHQPQHF.

This chain links TRBV28 with TRBJ2-7; D possibly corresponds to TRBD1 (6 bases). V lost 6 bases, J lost 3 bases, and 9 bases lay in between. The CDR3 is made up of 12 amino acids. CDR1 is MDHEN, CDR2 SYDVKM, per germline. This chain's CDR3 is CASRDSYYEQYF. The CDR3 nucleotides read TGTGCCAGCAGGGACAGCTACTACGAGCAGTACTTC.

The rearrangement uses TRBV18 and TRBJ2-2; the D gene is possibly TRBD1 (5 bases). The V end was cut by 3 bases, the J end by 3 bases, with 17 bases between. Germline CDR1 KGHSH, CDR2 LQKENI. The CDR3 spans 17 residues. Here the CDR3 DNA reads TGTGCCAGCTCACCGCTTTTGATGGGGCGCGACACCGGGGAGCTGTTTTTT. As protein: CASSPLLMGRDTGELFF.

CDR3 residues: CASSPSLAEETQYF. Written as DNA, the CDR3 is TGTGCCAGCAGCCCGTCGTTGGCTGAAGAGACCCAGTACTTC. This chain uses TRBV7-3 with TRBJ2-5; no firm D call. The ends were cut back, 5 bases at V and 3 bases at J, with 13 bases in the middle. The CDR3 covers 14 residues. Germline loops: CDR1 SGHTA, CDR2 FQGTGA.

The chain combines TRBV27 with TRBJ1-2, with unresolved D. The CDR3 has 12 amino acids. Trimming took off 2 bases at V and 6 bases at J, with 7 bases between the two ends. The germline gives CDR1 MNHEY, CDR2 SMNVEV (reference sequence). The CDR3 DNA follows: TGTGCCAGCAGTTTAGCCGGAGATGGCTACACCTTC. Its protein product is CASSLAGDGYTF.

This chain links TRBV2 with TRBJ1-5; 9 bases agree with TRBD1. V shed 3 bases and J 6 bases; nucleotides not matched to a gene: 3. Germline lookup yields CDR1 SNHLY and CDR2 FYNNEI. This CDR3 spans 14 amino acids. The CDR3: CASSDRTGAQPQHF. CDR3 nucleotides: TGTGCCAGCAGTGACCGGACAGGGGCTCAGCCCCAGCATTTT.

The V call is TRBV19, the J call TRBJ1-6; D remains ambiguous. Germline CDR1 and CDR2: LNHDA and SQIVND (reference sequence). This CDR3 contains 14 residues. V lost 5 bases to trimming and J lost 4 bases, with 9 bases between them. CDR3 sequence (DNA): TGTGCCAGTAGTCACCGGGAATATAATTCACCCCTCCACTTT. This codes for CASSHREYNSPLHF. The full variable domain, rest sourced from reference TRBV19 and TRBJ1-6, is DGGITQSPKYLFRKEGQNVTLSCEQNLNHDAMYWYRQDPGQGLRLIYYSQIVNDFQKGDIAEGYSVSREKKESFPLTVTSAQKNPTAFYLCASSHREYNSPLHFGNGTRLTVT.

The chain is built from TRBV5-1 and TRBJ1-2, with TRBD1 matching 8 bases. V was clipped by 3 bases and J by 5 bases; unmatched bases: 9. The CDR3 spans 15 residues. Germline V gives CDR1 SGHRS, CDR2 YFSETQ. The CDR3 coding sequence is TGCGCCAGCAGCTCGGGACAGGTTCCGGGGTATGGCTACACCTTC. Translating gives CASSSGQVPGYGYTF.

The J gene is TRBJ1-4, the V gene TRBV6-2 or TRBV6-3, with D maybe TRBD1 (6 bases). V lost 2 bases and J lost 7, with 20 bases in between. The CDR3 is 17 amino acids. CDR1 and CDR2 from the germline V gene are MNHEY and SVGEGT. This CDR3 is CASSYLSRTARGEKLFF. CDR3 bases: TGTGCCAGCAGTTACCTCTCAAGGACAGCCCGGGGTGAAAAACTGTTTTTT.

The gene calls are TRBV4-1 and TRBJ2-1; TRBD2 matches at 11 bases. CDR3 length: 17 amino acids. After removal of 0 bases from V and 7 bases from J, the junction contained 8 bases not matched to a gene. Germline V CDR1 and CDR2: MGHRA, YSYEKL. CDR3: CASSQDSLAGGGNEQFF. CDR3 sequence (DNA): TGCGCCAGCAGCCAAGATAGTCTAGCGGGAGGAGGGAATGAGCAGTTCTTC.

The rearrangement links TRBV28 to TRBJ1-2; D gene ambiguous. This CDR3 has 13 residues. Trimming pared 4 bases from V and 6 bases from J, leaving 12 bases between. Germline values: CDR1 MDHEN, CDR2 SYDVKM. CDR3 protein: CASSYRARNGYTF. CDR3 sequence (DNA): TGTGCCAGCAGTTACCGCGCCAGGAATGGCTACACCTTC.

The chain uses TRBV6-6 and TRBJ1-2, with D hard to call. This CDR3 spans 11 amino acids. V lost 6 bases and J lost 1, with 3 bases in between. The V gene's germline CDR1 is MNHNY and CDR2 SVGAGI (reference sequence). CDR3 DNA: TGTGCCAGCAGGTATAACTATGGCTACACCTTC. Translated: CASRYNYGYTF.

V is TRBV2 and J is TRBJ2-7, with D perhaps TRBD1 (6 bases). V was cut by 10 bases and J by 7 bases, with 17 bases left in between. This CDR3 has 12 amino acids. Looked up from germline, CDR1 is SNHLY and CDR2 is FYNNEI. As DNA, the CDR3 is TGTGCCACATCAGGGGAACCTTGGGAGCAGTACTTC. Translating it yields CATSGEPWEQYF.

In DNA, the CDR3 is TGTGCCAGCAGCCAAGTTAGTTTCTCTGGAAACACCATATATTTT. Its protein product is CASSQVSFSGNTIYF. The chain joins TRBV14 to TRBJ1-3; D gene unclear. Trimming took off 1 base at V and 0 bases at J, with 7 bases between the two ends. The CDR3 runs 15 residues. Germline assignment: CDR1 SGHDN and CDR2 FVKESK.

As DNA, the CDR3 is TGTGCCAGCAGTCCCAGGACAGGGAAACACAATGAGCAGTTCTTC. Translating it yields CASSPRTGKHNEQFF. This sequence joins TRBV6-5 and TRBJ2-1; 8 nucleotides agree with TRBD1. The trim removed 5 bases at V and 5 bases at J, leaving 8 bases unmatched. CDR3 size: 15 residues. Germline V lookup: CDR1 MNHEY, CDR2 SVGAGI.

This chain links TRBV3-1 (or the pseudogene TRBV3-2) with TRBJ2-5, with 8 bases that match TRBD1. In germline, CDR1 is LGHDT, CDR2 YNNKEL (reference sequence). V shed 0 bases and J 5 bases; nucleotides not matched to a gene: 8. The CDR3 contains 16 residues. DNA for the CDR3: TGTGCCAGCAGCCAAGATGGGACAGGCGGTTCGGAGACCCAGTACTTC. Its translation is CASSQDGTGGSETQYF.

V and J are TRBV5-1 and TRBJ1-1; unclear D gene. This CDR3 contains 14 residues. Trimming removed 0 bases from V and 5 bases from J, with 11 bases in between. Germline values: CDR1 SGHRS, CDR2 YFSETQ. In nucleotides, the CDR3 is TGCGCCAGCAGCTTGGCCGGCGGGGTAACTGAAGCTTTCTTT. The encoded protein is CASSLAGGVTEAFF.

The chain recombines TRBV9 with TRBJ1-3, with 8 bases lining up with TRBD1. The CDR3 sequence is 15 residues long. Germline trimming cut 4 bases from V and 3 bases from J; bases unmatched to any gene: 6. Per germline, CDR1 SGDLS and CDR2 YYNGEE. The DNA of the CDR3 is TGTGCCAGCAGCCCCCAGGGGGCGGTTGGAAACACCATATATTTT. As protein: CASSPQGAVGNTIYF.

The CDR3 bases are TGTGCCAGTATTCAGGGCGCAAACTATGGCTACACCTTC. Its translation: CASIQGANYGYTF. The V call is TRBV19, the J call TRBJ1-2, with D perhaps TRBD1 (5 bases). CDR1 is LNHDA and CDR2 is SQIVND in the germline V gene (reference sequence). The CDR3 contains 13 residues. V gave up 7 bases and J gave up 2 bases, with 11 bases separating them.

The J gene is TRBJ2-2, the V gene TRBV19; 7 bases are a match to TRBD2. Trimming at V came to 3 bases and at J to 5 bases, leaving 6 bases not matched to a gene. The CDR3 contains 15 residues. Germline V gene data show CDR1 as LNHDA and CDR2 as SQIVND (reference sequence). This chain's CDR3 is CASSIWGRGTGELFF. CDR3 coding DNA: TGTGCCAGTAGTATCTGGGGGAGGGGAACCGGGGAGCTGTTTTTT.

In the case of this clone: This same CDR3 is encoded by further DNA sequences in the sample. This chain joins TRBV29-1 and TRBJ2-7; TRBD1 agrees at 9 bases. Trimming at V came to 6 bases and at J to 0 bases, leaving 0 bases not matched to a gene. CDR3 length: 12 amino acids. The germline CDR1 and CDR2 sequences are SQVTM and ANQGSEA. CDR3 residues: CSVGQGSYEQYF. The CDR3 DNA follows: TGCAGCGTGGGACAGGGCTCCTACGAGCAGTACTTC.

The chain uses TRBV7-2 and TRBJ1-2, with 7 positions matching TRBD1. The germline CDR1 and CDR2 sequences are SGHTA and FQGNSA. The CDR3 has 16 amino acids. The trim removed 5 bases at V and 7 bases at J, leaving 16 bases unmatched. As DNA, the CDR3 is TGTGCCAGCAGCCGGGAGGGGGCAGGGAAGGTGGCTGGCTACACCTTC. This codes for CASSREGAGKVAGYTF. The full variable domain, rest sourced from reference TRBV7-2 and TRBJ1-2, is GAGVSQSPSNKVTEKGKDVELRCDPISGHTALYWYRQSLGQGLEFLIYFQGNSAPDKSGLPSDRFSAERTGGSVSTLTIQRTQQEDSAVYLCASSREGAGKVAGYTFGSGTRLTVV.